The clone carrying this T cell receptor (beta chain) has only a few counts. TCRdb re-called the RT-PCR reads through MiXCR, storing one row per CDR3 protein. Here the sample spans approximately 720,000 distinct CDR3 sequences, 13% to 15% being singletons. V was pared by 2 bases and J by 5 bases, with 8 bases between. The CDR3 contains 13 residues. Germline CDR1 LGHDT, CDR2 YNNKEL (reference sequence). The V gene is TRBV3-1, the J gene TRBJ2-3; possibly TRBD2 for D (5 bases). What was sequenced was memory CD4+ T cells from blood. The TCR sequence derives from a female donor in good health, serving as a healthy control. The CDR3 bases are TGTGCCAGCAGCCAACTAGCCGTAGATACGCAGTATTTT. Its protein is CASSQLAVDTQYF.